This record concerns one T cell receptor (beta chain) sequence. The data belong to a study of response to subunit inactivated influenza vaccine. The CDR3 is 11 residues long. Germline CDR1 is MNHEY and CDR2 is SVGAGI. Losses at the gene ends were 5 bases for V and 16 bases for J; bases not matched to a gene: 8. TCRdb re-analysed the RT-PCR reads in MiXCR, keeping a single row per CDR3 protein. This sample carries over 800,000 distinct CDR3 sequences, 21% of them seen once, and the ten largest clones take about 9.4%. This TCR was recovered from a man aged 50 or older who received an inactivated influenza vaccine. Sequenced here: PBMCs from blood, sampled 5 days after vaccination. This sequence joins TRBV6-5 and TRBJ2-4, with 7 bases fitting TRBD1. The DNA of the CDR3 is TGTGCCAGCAGTACCACAGGGGCGCTCTACTTC. This translates into CASSTTGALYF.